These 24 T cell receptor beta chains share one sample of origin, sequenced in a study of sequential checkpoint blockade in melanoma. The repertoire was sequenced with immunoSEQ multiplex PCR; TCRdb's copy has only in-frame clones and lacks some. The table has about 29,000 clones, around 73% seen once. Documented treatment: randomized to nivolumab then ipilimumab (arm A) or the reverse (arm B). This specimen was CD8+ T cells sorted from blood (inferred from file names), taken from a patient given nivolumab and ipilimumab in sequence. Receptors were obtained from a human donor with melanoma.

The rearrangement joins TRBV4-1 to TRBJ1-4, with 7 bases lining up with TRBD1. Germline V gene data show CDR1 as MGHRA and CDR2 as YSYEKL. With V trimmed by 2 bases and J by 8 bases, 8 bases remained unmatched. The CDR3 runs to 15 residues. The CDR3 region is CASSQKTGDGEKLFF. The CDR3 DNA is TGCGCCAGCAGCCAAAAAACAGGGGATGGAGAAAAACTGTTTTTT.

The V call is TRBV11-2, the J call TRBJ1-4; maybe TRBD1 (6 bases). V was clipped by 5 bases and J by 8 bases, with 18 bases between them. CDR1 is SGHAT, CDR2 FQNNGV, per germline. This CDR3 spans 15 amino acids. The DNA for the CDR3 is TGTGCCAGCAGCCCAGCTGCAACAAGGGGGGAAAAACTGTTTTTT. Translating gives CASSPAATRGEKLFF.

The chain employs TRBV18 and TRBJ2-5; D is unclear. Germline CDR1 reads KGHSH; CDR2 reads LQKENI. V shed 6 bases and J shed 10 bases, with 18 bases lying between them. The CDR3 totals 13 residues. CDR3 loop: CASSPLLREDQYF. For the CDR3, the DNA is TGTGCCAGCTCCCCTTTGTTACGCGAAGACCAGTACTTC.

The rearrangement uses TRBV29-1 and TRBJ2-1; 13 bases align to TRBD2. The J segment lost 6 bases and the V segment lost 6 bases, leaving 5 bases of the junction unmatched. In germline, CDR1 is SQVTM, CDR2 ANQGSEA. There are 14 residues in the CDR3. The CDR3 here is CSVGTSGVANEQFF. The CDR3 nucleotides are TGCAGCGTCGGGACTAGCGGGGTGGCCAATGAGCAGTTCTTC.

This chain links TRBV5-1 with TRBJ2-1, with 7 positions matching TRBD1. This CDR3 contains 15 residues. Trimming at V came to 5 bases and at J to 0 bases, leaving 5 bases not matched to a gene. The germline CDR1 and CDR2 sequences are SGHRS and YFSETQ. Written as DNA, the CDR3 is TGCGCCAGCAGATTAGGGGGCCCCTCCTACAATGAGCAGTTCTTC. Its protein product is CASRLGGPSYNEQFF.

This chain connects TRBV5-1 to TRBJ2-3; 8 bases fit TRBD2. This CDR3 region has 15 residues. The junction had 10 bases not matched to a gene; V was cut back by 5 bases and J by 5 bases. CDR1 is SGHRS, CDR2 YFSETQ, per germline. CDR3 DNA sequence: TGCGCCAGCAGTTCGGGGGGGCAGAGGATAGATACGCAGTATTTT. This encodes CASSSGGQRIDTQYF. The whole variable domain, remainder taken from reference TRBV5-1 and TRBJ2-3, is KAGVTQTPRYLIKTRGQQVTLSCSPISGHRSVSWYQQTPGQGLQFLFEYFSETQRNKGNFPGRFSGRQFSNSRSEMNVSTLELGDSALYLCASSSGGQRIDTQYFGPGTRLTVL.

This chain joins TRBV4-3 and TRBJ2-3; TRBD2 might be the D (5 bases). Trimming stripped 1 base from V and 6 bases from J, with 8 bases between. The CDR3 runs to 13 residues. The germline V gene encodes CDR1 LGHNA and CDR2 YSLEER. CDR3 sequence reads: CASSQVIADTQYF. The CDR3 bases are TGCGCCAGCAGCCAAGTGATAGCGGATACGCAGTATTTT.

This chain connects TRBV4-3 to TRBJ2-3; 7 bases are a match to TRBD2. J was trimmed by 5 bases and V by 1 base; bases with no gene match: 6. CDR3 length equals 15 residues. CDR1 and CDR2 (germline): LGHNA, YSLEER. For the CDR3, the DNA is TGCGCCAGCAGCCAAGGGGAGGGGCAGAGAGATACGCAGTATTTT. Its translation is CASSQGEGQRDTQYF.

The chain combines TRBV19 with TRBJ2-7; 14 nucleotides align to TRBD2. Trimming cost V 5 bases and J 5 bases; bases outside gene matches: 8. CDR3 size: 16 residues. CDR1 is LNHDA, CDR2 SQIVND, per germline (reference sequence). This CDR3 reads CASSSGLAGGYDEQYF. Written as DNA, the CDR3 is TGTGCCAGTAGTTCCGGACTAGCGGGAGGTTACGACGAGCAGTACTTC.

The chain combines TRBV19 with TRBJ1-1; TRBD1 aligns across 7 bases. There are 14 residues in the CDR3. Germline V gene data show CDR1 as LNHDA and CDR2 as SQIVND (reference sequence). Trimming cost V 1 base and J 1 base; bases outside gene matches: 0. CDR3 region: CASSIGQGNTEAFF. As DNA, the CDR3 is TGTGCCAGTAGTATAGGACAGGGGAACACTGAAGCTTTCTTT.

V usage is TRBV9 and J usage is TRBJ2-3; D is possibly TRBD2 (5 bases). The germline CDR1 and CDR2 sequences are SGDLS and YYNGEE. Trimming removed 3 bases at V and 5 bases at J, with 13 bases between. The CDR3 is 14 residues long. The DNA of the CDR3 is TGTGCCAGCAGCGAGAGAGGGTTGGGAGATACGCAGTATTTT. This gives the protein CASSERGLGDTQYF.

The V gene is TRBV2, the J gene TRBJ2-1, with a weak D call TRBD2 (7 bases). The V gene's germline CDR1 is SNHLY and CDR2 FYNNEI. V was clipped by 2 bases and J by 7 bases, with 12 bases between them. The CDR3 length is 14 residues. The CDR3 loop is CASSELGGANEQFF. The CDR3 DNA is TGTGCCAGCAGTGAATTGGGGGGGGCAAATGAGCAGTTCTTC.

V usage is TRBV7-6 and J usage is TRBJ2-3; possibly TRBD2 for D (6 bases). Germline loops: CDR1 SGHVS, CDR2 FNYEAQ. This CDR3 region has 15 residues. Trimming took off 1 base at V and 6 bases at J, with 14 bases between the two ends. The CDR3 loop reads CASSLEAEAGDTQYF. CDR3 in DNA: TGTGCCAGCAGCTTAGAAGCGGAGGCGGGGGATACGCAGTATTTT.

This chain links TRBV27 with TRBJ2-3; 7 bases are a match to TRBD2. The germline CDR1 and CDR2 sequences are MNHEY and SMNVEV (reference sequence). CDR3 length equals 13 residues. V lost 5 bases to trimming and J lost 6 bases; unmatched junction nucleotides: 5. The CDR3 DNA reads TGTGCCAGCAGTAGAGCGGGATTGGATACGCAGTATTTT. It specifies CASSRAGLDTQYF.

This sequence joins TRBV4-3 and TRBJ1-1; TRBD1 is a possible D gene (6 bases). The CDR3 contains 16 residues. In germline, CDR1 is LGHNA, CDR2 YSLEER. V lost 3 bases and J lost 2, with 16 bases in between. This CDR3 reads CASSQDLATGNTEAFF. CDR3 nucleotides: TGCGCCAGCAGCCAGGACCTCGCGACAGGCAACACTGAAGCTTTCTTT.

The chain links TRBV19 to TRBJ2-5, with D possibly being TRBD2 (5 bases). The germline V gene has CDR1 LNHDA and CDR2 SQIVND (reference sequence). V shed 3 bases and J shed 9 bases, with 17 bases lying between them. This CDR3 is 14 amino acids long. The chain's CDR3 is CASSIGVGFSAQYF. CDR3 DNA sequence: TGTGCCAGTAGTATCGGGGTCGGGTTTTCGGCCCAGTACTTC.

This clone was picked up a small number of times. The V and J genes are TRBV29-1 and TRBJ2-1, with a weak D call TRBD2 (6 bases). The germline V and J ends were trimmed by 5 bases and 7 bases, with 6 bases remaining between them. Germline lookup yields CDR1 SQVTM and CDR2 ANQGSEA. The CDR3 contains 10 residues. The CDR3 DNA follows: TGCAGCGTTCTAGCGAATGAGCAGTTCTTC. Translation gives CSVLANEQFF.

The CDR3 DNA is TGTGCCAGCAGTTACTCATTTGAGTCCTACGAGCAGTACTTC. As protein: CASSYSFESYEQYF. This chain joins TRBV6-5 and TRBJ2-7; D call uncertain. V gave up 0 bases and J gave up 1 base, with 7 bases separating them. The germline V gene has CDR1 MNHEY and CDR2 SVGAGI. The CDR3 runs to 14 residues.

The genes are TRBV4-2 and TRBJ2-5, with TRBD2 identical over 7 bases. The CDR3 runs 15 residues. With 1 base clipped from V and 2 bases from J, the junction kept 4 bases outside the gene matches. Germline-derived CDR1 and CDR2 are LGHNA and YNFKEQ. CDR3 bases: TGTGCCAGCAGCCAAGTCCCAGCGGGGCAAGAGACCCAGTACTTC. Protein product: CASSQVPAGQETQYF.

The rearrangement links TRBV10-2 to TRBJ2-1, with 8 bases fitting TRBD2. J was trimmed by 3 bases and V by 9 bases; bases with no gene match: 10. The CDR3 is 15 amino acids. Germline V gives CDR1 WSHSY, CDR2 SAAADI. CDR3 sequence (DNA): TGCGCCAGTAGTCTTTGGCGGGGGGACTACAATGAGCAGTTCTTC. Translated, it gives CASSLWRGDYNEQFF.

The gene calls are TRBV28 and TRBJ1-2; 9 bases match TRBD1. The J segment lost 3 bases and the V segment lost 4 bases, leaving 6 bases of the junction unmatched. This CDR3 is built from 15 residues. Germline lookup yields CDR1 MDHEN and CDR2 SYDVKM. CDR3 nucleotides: TGTGCCAGCAGTTCGATCGACAGGGGGGACTATGGCTACACCTTC. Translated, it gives CASSSIDRGDYGYTF.

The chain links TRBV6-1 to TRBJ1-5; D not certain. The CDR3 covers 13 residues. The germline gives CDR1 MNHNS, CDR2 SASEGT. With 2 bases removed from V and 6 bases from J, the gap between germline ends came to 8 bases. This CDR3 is CASSELSGQPQHF. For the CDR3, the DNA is TGTGCCAGCAGTGAATTATCGGGTCAGCCCCAGCATTTT.

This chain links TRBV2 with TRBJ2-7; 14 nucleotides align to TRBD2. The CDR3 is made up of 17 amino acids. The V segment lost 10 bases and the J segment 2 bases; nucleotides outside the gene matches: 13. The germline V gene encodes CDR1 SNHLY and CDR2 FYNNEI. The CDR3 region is CATWMGETSGRAYEQYF. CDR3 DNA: TGTGCCACCTGGATGGGGGAGACTAGCGGGAGGGCCTACGAGCAGTACTTC.

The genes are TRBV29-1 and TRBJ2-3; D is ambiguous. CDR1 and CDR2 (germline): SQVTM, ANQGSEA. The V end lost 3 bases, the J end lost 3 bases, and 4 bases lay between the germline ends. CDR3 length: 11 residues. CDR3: CSVDVTDTQYF. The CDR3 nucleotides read TGCAGCGTTGATGTAACAGATACGCAGTATTTT.